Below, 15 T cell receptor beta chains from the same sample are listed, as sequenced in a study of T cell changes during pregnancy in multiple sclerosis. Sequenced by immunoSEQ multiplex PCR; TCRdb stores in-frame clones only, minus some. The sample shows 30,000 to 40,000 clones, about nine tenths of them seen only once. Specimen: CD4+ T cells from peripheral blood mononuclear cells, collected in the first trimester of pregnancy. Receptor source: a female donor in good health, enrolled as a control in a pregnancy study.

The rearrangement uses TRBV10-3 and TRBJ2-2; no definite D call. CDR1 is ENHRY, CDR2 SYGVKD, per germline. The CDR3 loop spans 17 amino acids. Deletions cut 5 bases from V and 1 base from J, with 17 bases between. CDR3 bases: TGTGCCATCAGTCTCGAGAGGTGGCAGAAGAACACCGGGGAGCTGTTTTTT. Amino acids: CAISLERWQKNTGELFF.

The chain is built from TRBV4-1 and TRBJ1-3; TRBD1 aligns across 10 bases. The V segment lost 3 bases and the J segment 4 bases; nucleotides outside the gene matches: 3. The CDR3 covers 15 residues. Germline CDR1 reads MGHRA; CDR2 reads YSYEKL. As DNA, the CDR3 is TGCGCCAGCAGCCAGGGACAGGGGAGGGGAAACACCATATATTTT. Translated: CASSQGQGRGNTIYF.

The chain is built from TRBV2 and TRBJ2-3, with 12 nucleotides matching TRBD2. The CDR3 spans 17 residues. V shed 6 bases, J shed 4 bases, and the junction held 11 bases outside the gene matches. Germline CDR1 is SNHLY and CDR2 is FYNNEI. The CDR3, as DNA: TGTGCCAGCAGATACCGGACTAGCGGGGCAGGTTCAGATACGCAGTATTTT. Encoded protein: CASRYRTSGAGSDTQYF.

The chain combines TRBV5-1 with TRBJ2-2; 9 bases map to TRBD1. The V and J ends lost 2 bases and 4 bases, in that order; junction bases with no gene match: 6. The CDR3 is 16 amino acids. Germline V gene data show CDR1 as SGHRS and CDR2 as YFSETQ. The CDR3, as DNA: TGCGCCAGCAGCTTTGGGACAGGGAAGGTCACCGGGGAGCTGTTTTTT. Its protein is CASSFGTGKVTGELFF.

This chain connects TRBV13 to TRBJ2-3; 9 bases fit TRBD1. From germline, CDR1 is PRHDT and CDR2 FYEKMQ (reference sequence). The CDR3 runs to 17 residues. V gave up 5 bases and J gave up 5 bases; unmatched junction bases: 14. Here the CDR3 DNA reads TGTGCCAGCAGCCTTATCCCTAAGACAGGGGGTTTAGATACGCAGTATTTT. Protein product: CASSLIPKTGGLDTQYF.

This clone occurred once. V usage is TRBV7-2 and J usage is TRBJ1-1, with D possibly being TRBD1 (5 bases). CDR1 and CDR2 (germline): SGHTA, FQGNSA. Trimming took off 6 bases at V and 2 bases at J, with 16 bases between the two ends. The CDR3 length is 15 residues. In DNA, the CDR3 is TGTGCCAGCAGAACGAAAGGGGCAGCAAACACTGAAGCTTTCTTT. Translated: CASRTKGAANTEAFF.

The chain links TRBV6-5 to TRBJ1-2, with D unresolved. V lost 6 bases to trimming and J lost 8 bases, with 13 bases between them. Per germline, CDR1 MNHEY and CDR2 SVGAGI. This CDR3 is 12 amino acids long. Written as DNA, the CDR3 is TGTGCCAGCAGACAGTTTCCCCTGGGCTACACCTTC. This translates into CASRQFPLGYTF.

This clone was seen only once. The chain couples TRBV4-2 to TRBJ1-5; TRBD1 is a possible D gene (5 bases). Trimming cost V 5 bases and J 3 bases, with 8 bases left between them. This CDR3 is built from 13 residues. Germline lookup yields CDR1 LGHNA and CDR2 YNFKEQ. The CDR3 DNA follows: TGTGCCAGCAGCGGGGGGGTCAATCAGCCCCAGCATTTT. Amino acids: CASSGGVNQPQHF.

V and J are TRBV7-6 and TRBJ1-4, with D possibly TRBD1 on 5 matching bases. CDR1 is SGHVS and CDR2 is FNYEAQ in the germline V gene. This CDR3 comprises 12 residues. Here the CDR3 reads CATGAGNEKLFF. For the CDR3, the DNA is TGTGCAACCGGGGCGGGGAACGAAAAACTGTTTTTT.

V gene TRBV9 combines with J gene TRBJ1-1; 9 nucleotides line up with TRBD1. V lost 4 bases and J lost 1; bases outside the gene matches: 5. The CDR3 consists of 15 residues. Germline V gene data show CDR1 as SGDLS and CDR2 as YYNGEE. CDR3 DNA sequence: TGTGCCAGCAGCACATGGACAGGGGAGAACACTGAAGCTTTCTTT. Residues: CASSTWTGENTEAFF.

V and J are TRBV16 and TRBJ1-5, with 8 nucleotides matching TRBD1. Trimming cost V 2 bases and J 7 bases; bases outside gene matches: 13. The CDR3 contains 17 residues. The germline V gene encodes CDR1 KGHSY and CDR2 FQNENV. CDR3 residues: CASSQPPPNRGNQPQHF. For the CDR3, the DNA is TGTGCCAGCAGCCAACCTCCCCCTAACAGGGGGAACCAGCCCCAGCATTTT.

CDR3 amino acids: CASSPRTGSYEAFF. The CDR3 nucleotides are TGTGCCAGCAGCCCCCGGACAGGGTCATACGAAGCTTTCTTT. This chain connects TRBV4-2 to TRBJ1-1; 8 bases map to TRBD1. CDR1 and CDR2 (germline): LGHNA, YNFKEQ. This CDR3 is 14 amino acids long. The J segment lost 8 bases and the V segment lost 4 bases, leaving 9 bases of the junction unmatched.

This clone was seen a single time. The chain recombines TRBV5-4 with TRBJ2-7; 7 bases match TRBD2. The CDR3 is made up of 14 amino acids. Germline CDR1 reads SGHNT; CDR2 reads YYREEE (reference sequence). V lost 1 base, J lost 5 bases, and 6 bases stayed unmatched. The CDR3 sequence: CASSLRTRLNEQYF. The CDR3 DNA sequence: TGTGCCAGCAGCTTGCGGACTAGGTTAAACGAGCAGTACTTC.

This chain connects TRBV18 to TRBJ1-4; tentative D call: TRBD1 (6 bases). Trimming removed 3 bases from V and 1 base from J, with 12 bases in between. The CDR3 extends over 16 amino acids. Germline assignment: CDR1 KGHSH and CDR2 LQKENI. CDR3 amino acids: CASSPRQAGTNEKLFF. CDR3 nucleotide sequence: TGTGCCAGCTCACCGCGACAGGCGGGAACTAATGAAAAACTGTTTTTT.

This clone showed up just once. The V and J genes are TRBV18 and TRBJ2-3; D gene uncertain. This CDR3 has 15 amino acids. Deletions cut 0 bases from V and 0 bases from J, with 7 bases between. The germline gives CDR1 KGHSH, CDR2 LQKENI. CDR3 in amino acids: CASSPPTFSTDTQYF. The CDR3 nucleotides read TGTGCCAGCTCACCACCGACATTCAGCACAGATACGCAGTATTTT.